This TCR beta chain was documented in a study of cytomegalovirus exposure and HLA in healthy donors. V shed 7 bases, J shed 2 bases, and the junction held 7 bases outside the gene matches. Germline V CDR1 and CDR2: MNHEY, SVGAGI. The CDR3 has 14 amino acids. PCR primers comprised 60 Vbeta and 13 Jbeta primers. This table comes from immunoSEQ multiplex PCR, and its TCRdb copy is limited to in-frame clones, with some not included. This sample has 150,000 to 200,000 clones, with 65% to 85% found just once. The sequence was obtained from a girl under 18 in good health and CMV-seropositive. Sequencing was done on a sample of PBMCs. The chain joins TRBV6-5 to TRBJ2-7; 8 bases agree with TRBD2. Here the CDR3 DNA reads TGTGCCAGCACCCCAACTAGCGGAGCCTACGAGCAGTACTTC. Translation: CASTPTSGAYEQYF.